The rows below give T cell receptor beta chains drawn from one sample of a study of blood T cell repertoires in COVID-19. The data were produced by immunoSEQ multiplex PCR, yet TCRdb's version contains in-frame clones alone and is incomplete. The repertoire consists of under 300,000 clones, with approximately 88% occurring once and the leading ten covering approximately 1.5%. The sequencing input was peripheral blood. Source of these receptors: a human donor with COVID-19, enrolled during active disease. The donor label of this sample is uncertain. The conserved cysteine and the conserved F or W are not part of the CDR3 here.

V: TRBV28; J: TRBJ1-3; CDR3: ASRTTGDGNTIY
V: TRBV4-1; J: TRBJ1-4; CDR3: ASTQIGISANEKLF
V: TRBV30; J: TRBJ1-2; CDR3: AWSFSGGGEVGYT
V: TRBV7-2; J: TRBJ2-7; CDR3: ASGASGTFFYEQY
V: TRBV7-2; J: TRBJ1-1; CDR3: ASSLARAARRVNTEAF
V: TRBV6-1; J: TRBJ1-4; CDR3: ASSGRDRVVEANEKLF
V: TRBV6-5; J: TRBJ1-1; CDR3: ASSPGVTAEAF
V: TRBV7-9; J: TRBJ1-2; CDR3: ASSPDRVSYGYT
V: TRBV4-3; J: TRBJ2-3; CDR3: ASSQAGGTGWATDTQY
V: TRBV10-1; J: TRBJ2-1; CDR3: ASARQGSLGYNEQF
V: TRBV5-4; J: TRBJ1-6; CDR3: ASSQDSREISPLH
V: TRBV4-1; J: TRBJ2-7; CDR3: ASSQLDRGYEQY
V: TRBV10-3; J: TRBJ1-2; CDR3: AISGGSYGYT
V: TRBV19; J: TRBJ2-5; CDR3: ASSLLANQETQY
V: TRBV27; J: TRBJ2-7; CDR3: ARGQPLEYEQY
V: TRBV3-1/TRBV3-2; J: TRBJ1-2; CDR3: ASSLINYGYT
V: TRBV5-1; J: TRBJ2-2; CDR3: ASSPGGNTGELF
V: TRBV3-1/TRBV3-2; J: TRBJ2-2; CDR3: ASSHGGGGTGELF
V: TRBV6-5; J: TRBJ2-7; CDR3: ASSSGRGPYEQY
V: TRBV30; J: TRBJ1-1; CDR3: AWSVSAPGKNTEAF
V: TRBV7-9; J: TRBJ2-7; CDR3: ASSPRGQGPSYEQY
V: TRBV28; J: TRBJ1-1; CDR3: ASSITLGANTEAF
V: TRBV2; J: TRBJ2-7; CDR3: ASTSSAPGGYEQY
V: TRBV30; J: TRBJ2-7; CDR3: AWSGGPGNYEQY
V: TRBV5-1; J: TRBJ2-2; CDR3: ASRPGQGARTGELF
V: TRBV6-6; J: TRBJ1-2; CDR3: ASSYSFADSYGYT
V: TRBV3-1/TRBV3-2; J: TRBJ2-3; CDR3: ASSRSRGDTQY
V: TRBV6-1; J: TRBJ2-3; CDR3: ASSAVFSGRATDTQY
V: TRBV11-1; J: TRBJ2-1; CDR3: ASSLEQGRDEQF
V: TRBV27; J: TRBJ1-2; CDR3: ASSQGPDYGYT
V: TRBV6-2/TRBV6-3; J: TRBJ1-5; CDR3: ASSGAAYSNQPQH
V: TRBV11-3; J: TRBJ2-1; CDR3: ASSSRTSEGEQF